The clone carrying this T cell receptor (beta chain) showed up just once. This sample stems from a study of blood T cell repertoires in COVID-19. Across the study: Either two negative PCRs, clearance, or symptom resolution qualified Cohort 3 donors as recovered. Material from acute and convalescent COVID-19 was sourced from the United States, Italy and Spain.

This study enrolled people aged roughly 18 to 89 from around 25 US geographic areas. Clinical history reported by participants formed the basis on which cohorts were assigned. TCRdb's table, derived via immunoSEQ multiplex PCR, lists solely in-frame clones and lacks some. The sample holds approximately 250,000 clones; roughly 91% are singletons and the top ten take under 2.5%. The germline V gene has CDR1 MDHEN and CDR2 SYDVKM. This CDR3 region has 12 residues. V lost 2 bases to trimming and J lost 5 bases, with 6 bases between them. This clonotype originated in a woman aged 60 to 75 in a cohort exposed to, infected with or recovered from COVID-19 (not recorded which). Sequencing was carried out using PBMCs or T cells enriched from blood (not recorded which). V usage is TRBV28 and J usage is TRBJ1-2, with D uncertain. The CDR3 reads CASSLPTYGYTF. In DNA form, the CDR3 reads TGTGCCAGCAGTTTACCGACTTATGGCTACACCTTC.